Following are 20 T cell receptor beta chains from one sample sequenced in a study of shared clonotypes between healthy human individuals. Generated by immunoSEQ multiplex PCR, the TCRdb table keeps only in-frame clones and is missing some. There are fewer than 150,000 clones in the sample; 65% to 75% occur only once, and about 26% lies in the top ten. Sequencing used memory CD8+ T cells sorted from blood. Indicated subset: CD45RO+ cells pooled with CCR7-negative TemRA cells. These receptors all stem from a woman aged 25 to 39 in good health.

This clone was detected many times. The V gene is TRBV29-1, the J gene TRBJ2-1, with D perhaps TRBD1 (5 bases). Germline CDR1 reads SQVTM; CDR2 reads ANQGSEA. Between the trimmed V and J ends, which lost 3 bases and 6 bases, there was a span of 9 bases. CDR3 length: 12 residues. The chain's CDR3 is CSVEGLLNEQFF. CDR3 coding DNA: TGCAGCGTTGAGGGGCTACTCAATGAGCAGTTCTTC.

The V call is TRBV6-6, the J call TRBJ2-5; TRBD2 agrees at 11 bases. The CDR3 extends over 14 amino acids. Germline V gives CDR1 MNHNY, CDR2 SVGAGI (reference sequence). V lost 6 bases and J lost 11; bases outside the gene matches: 11. The CDR3 DNA follows: TGTGCCAGCAGGCCACTAGCGGGAGTTGGGGAGCAGTACTTC. Translated, it gives CASRPLAGVGEQYF.

The chain couples TRBV15 to TRBJ2-3; 7 bases align to TRBD2. The germline V gene encodes CDR1 LNHNV and CDR2 YYDKDF (reference sequence). V dropped 0 bases and J dropped 4; count of bases not matched to a gene: 4. The length of the CDR3 is 15 residues. The CDR3 nucleotides read TGTGCCACCAGCAGAGATGGCGGGAGACCAGATACGCAGTATTTT. Translating gives CATSRDGGRPDTQYF.

This clone was seen once. The CDR3 reads CASSWTARVMNTEAFF. The CDR3 coding sequence is TGTGCCAGCAGTTGGACGGCAAGGGTCATGAACACTGAAGCTTTCTTT. The rearrangement links TRBV27 to TRBJ1-1; D call uncertain. The germline gives CDR1 MNHEY, CDR2 SMNVEV (reference sequence). V dropped 4 bases and J dropped 0 bases, with 15 bases sitting between them. This CDR3 region has 16 residues.

This clone was seen only once. The J gene is TRBJ2-7, the V gene TRBV12-2; the listed D gene, TRBD2, was not tested against the DNA. TRBV12-2 is a pseudogene segment. The CDR3 is 15 residues long. The CDR3 protein is CASRLASGSFYEQYF. DNA of the CDR3: TGTGCAAGTCGCTTAGCTAGCGGGAGTTTTTACGAGCAGTACTTC.

V and J are TRBV19 and TRBJ2-7; 8 nucleotides agree with TRBD2. The germline CDR1 and CDR2 sequences are LNHDA and SQIVND (reference sequence). V lost 4 bases and J lost 7; bases outside the gene matches: 15. The CDR3 has 16 residues. This chain's CDR3 is CASSSHTSGTYVEQYF. The CDR3 coding sequence is TGTGCCAGTAGTAGCCACACTAGCGGTACCTACGTAGAGCAGTACTTC.

The V and J genes are TRBV20-1 and TRBJ1-2, with D uncertain. The germline V gene has CDR1 DFQATT and CDR2 SNEGSKA (reference sequence). The CDR3 length is 9 residues. The V end was cut by 3 bases, the J end by 5 bases, with 1 base between. The CDR3 reads CSASYGYTF. The CDR3 nucleotides are TGCAGTGCTAGTTATGGCTACACCTTC.

V gene TRBV29-1 combines with J gene TRBJ2-3; TRBD2 might be the D (6 bases). With 1 base removed from V and 1 base from J, the gap between germline ends came to 12 bases. The CDR3 sequence is 15 residues long. Germline V gene sequence: CDR1 SQVTM, CDR2 ANQGSEA. In DNA form, the CDR3 reads TGCAGCGTTGAAGCGGGCGGGATCGGCACAGATACGCAGTATTTT. Its translation is CSVEAGGIGTDTQYF.

In this sample, this clone turned up many times. This chain links TRBV19 with TRBJ2-1; possible D gene TRBD1, 5 bases. The germline gives CDR1 LNHDA, CDR2 SQIVND (reference sequence). The CDR3 contains 12 residues. Trimming pared 10 bases from V and 7 bases from J, leaving 14 bases between. The DNA of the CDR3 is TGTGCCATTCTGACGAGGACAAATGAGCAGTTCTTC. Protein product: CAILTRTNEQFF.

The chain employs TRBV5-6 and TRBJ2-7; the D gene could be TRBD1 or TRBD2 (5 bases each). The germline V gene has CDR1 SGHDT and CDR2 YYEEEE. Trimming shortened V by 2 bases and J by 6 bases, and 15 bases separated the two germline ends. The CDR3 is 14 residues long. Here the CDR3 reads CASSFVPAGGEQYF. CDR3 bases: TGTGCCAGCAGCTTTGTCCCAGCTGGGGGCGAGCAGTACTTC. The full variable domain, completed using reference TRBV5-6 and TRBJ2-7, is DAGVTQSPTHLIKTRGQQVTLRCSPKSGHDTVSWYQQALGQGPQFIFQYYEEEERQRGNFPDRFSGHQFPNYSSELNVNALLLGDSALYLCASSFVPAGGEQYFGPGTRLTVT.

The chain has TRBV11-2 and TRBJ2-7, with D hard to call. The CDR3 loop spans 15 amino acids. V lost 1 base and J lost 3, with 13 bases in between. Germline lookup yields CDR1 SGHAT and CDR2 FQNNGV. CDR3 nucleotides: TGTGCCAGCAGCTTAGGCTTTCCTCCAGGCTACGAGCAGTACTTC. Encoded protein: CASSLGFPPGYEQYF. Variable domain in full (rest from reference TRBV11-2 and TRBJ2-7): EAGVAQSPRYKIIEKRQSVAFWCNPISGHATLYWYQQILGQGPKLLIQFQNNGVVDDSQLPKDRFSAERLKGVDSTLKIQPAKLEDSAVYLCASSLGFPPGYEQYFGPGTRLTVT.

This clone came up many times. The chain joins TRBV7-3 to TRBJ2-1; TRBD1 matches at 8 bases. CDR1 and CDR2 (germline): SGHTA, FQGTGA. V lost 4 bases to trimming and J lost 7 bases; unmatched junction nucleotides: 15. CDR3 size: 17 residues. Here the CDR3 DNA reads TGTGCCAGCAGCTCCTCACCTTTTGGACAGGGCGCGAATGAGCAGTTCTTC. Protein: CASSSSPFGQGANEQFF.

This clone was counted ten times or more. This sequence joins TRBV9 and TRBJ2-7; TRBD2 might be the D (6 bases). The CDR3 runs to 14 residues. CDR1 SGDLS and CDR2 YYNGEE come from the germline V gene. Trimming left V 0 bases short and J 1 base short, with 8 bases between. The CDR3 loop is CASSVGAGSYEQYF. The CDR3 DNA reads as TGTGCCAGCAGCGTAGGGGCGGGATCCTACGAGCAGTACTTC.

The chain recombines TRBV4-2 with TRBJ1-2; D is unresolved. V was shortened by 2 bases and J by 7 bases, with 17 bases between the two germline ends. This CDR3 spans 15 amino acids. Germline CDR1 is LGHNA and CDR2 is YNFKEQ. In nucleotides, the CDR3 is TGTGCCAGCAGCCAACCCCAGACCGGGTCCGCTGGCTACACCTTC. This encodes CASSQPQTGSAGYTF.

The rearrangement uses TRBV11-2 and TRBJ1-1; the D is unclear. Germline values: CDR1 SGHAT, CDR2 FQNNGV. CDR3 length equals 11 residues. Trimming shortened V by 7 bases and J by 2 bases, and 5 bases separated the two germline ends. CDR3 in amino acids: CASISNTEAFF. The CDR3 coding sequence is TGTGCCAGCATCAGTAACACTGAAGCTTTCTTT.

The chain employs TRBV6-1 and TRBJ1-1; possible D gene TRBD1, 5 bases. Germline V lookup: CDR1 MNHNS, CDR2 SASEGT. V was clipped by 1 base and J by 4 bases, with 13 bases between them. This CDR3 region has 15 residues. Here the CDR3 DNA reads TGTGCCAGCAGTGAAGTGGGGGGAGGGGCCACTGAAGCTTTCTTT. It specifies CASSEVGGGATEAFF.

Only a few counts were recorded for this clone. V gene TRBV28 combines with J gene TRBJ2-7; TRBD2 might be the D (7 bases). The germline gives CDR1 MDHEN, CDR2 SYDVKM. CDR3 length: 15 residues. V was trimmed by 6 bases and J by 0 bases, leaving 15 bases between them. As DNA, the CDR3 is TGTGCCAGCAGCCCGGGGGGCCCTTCCTCCTACGAGCAGTACTTC. Protein: CASSPGGPSSYEQYF.

The J gene is TRBJ2-7, the V gene TRBV14; 8 nucleotides agree with TRBD1. The V and J ends lost 4 bases and 0 bases, in that order; junction bases with no gene match: 20. CDR3 size: 20 residues. CDR1 is SGHDN, CDR2 FVKESK, per germline. CDR3 sequence reads: CASSRPRQGLGEPSSYEQYF. CDR3 DNA sequence: TGTGCCAGCAGCCGACCCCGACAGGGGTTGGGGGAGCCGAGCTCCTACGAGCAGTACTTC.

This clone was detected only a few times. This chain links TRBV4-1 with TRBJ2-7; 8 bases line up with TRBD2. Trimming took 0 bases from V and 2 from J; bases not matched to a gene: 6. There are 16 residues in the CDR3. Germline V gene sequence: CDR1 MGHRA, CDR2 YSYEKL. For the CDR3, the DNA is TGCGCCAGCAGCCAAGATCTGGGGGGACTAGCCTACGAGCAGTACTTC. As protein: CASSQDLGGLAYEQYF.

In this sample, this clone turned up once. The chain combines TRBV27 with TRBJ2-1; 12 nucleotides agree with TRBD2. The germline gives CDR1 MNHEY, CDR2 SMNVEV (reference sequence). With V trimmed by 2 bases and J by 9 bases, 8 bases remained unmatched. The CDR3 length is 16 residues. CDR3 sequence (DNA): TGTGCCAGCAGTTTACTAGCGGGAGGGCCTGCGGCTGAGCAGTTCTTC. Its translation: CASSLLAGGPAAEQFF.